This T cell receptor beta chain originates from a study of cytomegalovirus exposure and HLA in healthy donors. CDR1 GTSNPN and CDR2 SVGIG come from the germline V gene (reference sequence). CDR3 size: 12 residues. Use of 60 Vbeta and 13 Jbeta primers characterized the PCR. Assay: immunoSEQ multiplex PCR; the TCRdb copy retains only in-frame clones and omits some. The sample contains approximately 110,000 clones, around 78% of which appear only once. As to this clone: One end of the junction is discordant with germline, which a read error may explain.

The receptor comes from a man between 60 and 75 years old in good health and CMV-seropositive. The rearrangement joins TRBV30 to TRBJ1-2; no definite D call. Input material: PBMCs. The CDR3 reads CAWSVPDGRPRF. The CDR3 DNA sequence: TGTGCCTGGAGTGTACCAGACGGGAGACCCCGCTTC.